This T cell receptor beta chain comes out of a study of CD4+ T cells in melanoma. This CDR3 spans 16 amino acids. Germline CDR1 reads LGHNT; CDR2 reads FRNRAP. V shed 1 base and J 3 bases; nucleotides not matched to a gene: 1. On this clone: Its antigen remains unknown.

TCRdb's table, derived via immunoSEQ multiplex PCR, lists solely in-frame clones and lacks some. The sample contains some 15,000 clones, about three fifths of which appear only once. Findings of the study overall: Diverse differentiation states were reported for melanoma neoantigen-specific CD4+ T cells. A reported correlation linked neoantigen-specific CD4+ T cells to CD8+, macrophage and B cell function.

The TCR originated in a human donor with melanoma. This chain connects TRBV12-5 to TRBJ2-3; TRBD2 matches 13 bases. The sample comprised cells from a culture (not recorded whether cultured in vitro). The CDR3 DNA reads as TGTGCTAGTGGTTTGGCGGGACTAGCGGGGACAGATACGCAGTATTTT. It is translated as CASGLAGLAGTDTQYF. The full variable domain, completed using reference TRBV12-5 and TRBJ2-3, is DARVTQTPRHKVTEMGQEVTMRCQPILGHNTVFWYRQTMMQGLELLAYFRNRAPLDDSGMPKDRFSAEMPDATLATLKIQPSEPRDSAVYFCASGLAGLAGTDTQYFGPGTRLTVL.